The clone carrying this T cell receptor (beta chain) came up a few times. As yet, its antigen is unknown. Losses at the gene ends were 0 bases for V and 6 bases for J; bases not matched to a gene: 10. The CDR3 runs to 17 residues. Germline CDR1 and CDR2: LGHNA and YSLEER. Reverse transcription of extracted RNA yielded cDNA, which provided the sequencing template. Profiling relied on immunoSEQ multiplex PCR, and the TCRdb table lists in-frame clones only, not all of them. The sample shows about 76,000 clones, roughly 66% of them seen only once. This sample is drawn from a study of CD8+ T cells in alopecia areata. Study-wide results and limits: Between patients, shared TCR sequences were less clear than in mice. This was possibly due in part to HLA diversity in the patient population.

Stated treatment: oral pan-JAK inhibitor, 5-10 mg twice daily. The chain recombines TRBV4-3 with TRBJ2-3; 9 bases line up with TRBD1. The sequence derives from a human donor with alopecia areata. The source material was CD8+ T cells sorted from blood, sampled at week 24, from a patient treated with tofacitinib. The CDR3 DNA reads TGCGCCAGCAGCCAAGATTCGGGGGACAGGGAGTACGATACGCAGTATTTT. Translating it yields CASSQDSGDREYDTQYF.